Each of the 16 T cell receptor beta chains below was sequenced from the same sample in a study of cytomegalovirus exposure and HLA in healthy donors. The PCR employed 60 Vbeta primers together with 13 Jbeta primers. The table came from immunoSEQ multiplex PCR; TCRdb's copy has only in-frame clones and leaves some out. The table records 95,000 to 100,000 clones, roughly 82% of them present only once. Sequenced input: PBMCs. All receptors derive from a man aged 50 or older in good health and CMV-seronegative.

This rearrangement joins TRBV2 to TRBJ2-7; D gene unclear. CDR1 is SNHLY and CDR2 is FYNNEI in the germline V gene. The V and J ends lost 3 bases and 4 bases respectively, with 7 bases between them. The CDR3 has 12 residues. CDR3 nucleotides: TGTGCCAGCAGTGAGCGACTTTACGAGCAGTACTTC. The encoded protein is CASSERLYEQYF.

The rearrangement uses TRBV28 and TRBJ1-1, with TRBD1 matching 10 bases. Germline V CDR1 and CDR2: MDHEN, SYDVKM. V lost 1 base and J lost 8; bases outside the gene matches: 7. This CDR3 comprises 15 residues. DNA of the CDR3: TGTGCCAGCAGTTTATTAGGGGGACAGGGGAGAGAAGCTTTCTTT. As protein: CASSLLGGQGREAFF. Supplemented by reference TRBV28 and TRBJ1-1, the full variable domain reads DVKVTQSSRYLVKRTGEKVFLECVQDMDHENMFWYRQDPGLGLRLIYFSYDVKMKEKGDIPEGYSVSREKKERFSLILESASTNQTSMYLCASSLLGGQGREAFFGQGTRLTVV.

The chain uses TRBV7-9 and TRBJ1-4; 9 nucleotides line up with TRBD1. The CDR3 has 14 amino acids. The trim removed 5 bases at V and 8 bases at J, leaving 6 bases unmatched. Germline V CDR1 and CDR2: SEHNR, FQNEAQ (reference sequence). CDR3 nucleotides: TGTGCCAGCAGCCCGGGACAGGGACGGGAAAAACTGTTTTTT. Translated: CASSPGQGREKLFF.

About this clone itself: The junction departs from the called germline gene at one end, perhaps through a read error. The V gene is TRBV7-9, the J gene TRBJ1-2; no clear D. This CDR3 comprises 13 residues. CDR1 and CDR2 (germline): SEHNR, FQNEAQ (reference sequence). The CDR3 DNA reads as TGTTCCAGCAGCTTAAGCACCTTGGATGGCTACACCTTC. Encoded protein: CSSSLSTLDGYTF.

This clone came up once. This chain uses TRBV4-2 with TRBJ1-6, with D possibly TRBD1 on 5 matching bases. The ends were cut back, 2 bases at V and 10 bases at J, with 15 bases in the middle. This CDR3 spans 15 amino acids. CDR1 is LGHNA, CDR2 YNFKEQ, per germline. In DNA form, the CDR3 reads TGTGCCAGCAGCCAACCTTACGACAGTGGCTCACCCCTCCACTTT. This encodes CASSQPYDSGSPLHF.

The chain couples TRBV19 to TRBJ2-5; 12 positions agree with TRBD2. Trimming removed 0 bases from V and 4 bases from J; junction bases left unmatched: 3. The CDR3 covers 16 residues. Germline CDR1 is LNHDA and CDR2 is SQIVND (reference sequence). CDR3 protein: CASSIDRLAGAETQYF. CDR3 coding DNA: TGTGCCAGTAGTATAGACCGACTAGCGGGAGCAGAGACCCAGTACTTC.

The rearrangement uses TRBV10-3 and TRBJ1-6; TRBD1 agrees at 8 bases. Germline assignment: CDR1 ENHRY and CDR2 SYGVKD. The CDR3 loop spans 16 amino acids. The V gene end was trimmed by 4 bases and the J gene end by 7 bases; junction bases not matched to a gene: 9. CDR3 residues: CAISGVETGGNSPLHF. The CDR3 region has the DNA TGTGCCATCAGTGGGGTCGAAACAGGGGGGAATTCACCCCTCCACTTT.

The chain is built from TRBV15 and TRBJ2-2, with D possibly being TRBD1 (5 bases). Germline CDR1 is LNHNV and CDR2 is YYDKDF (reference sequence). V was shortened by 1 base and J by 3 bases, with 15 bases between the two germline ends. This CDR3 contains 17 residues. This CDR3 reads CATSRGRERGYTGELFF. CDR3 coding DNA: TGTGCCACCAGCAGAGGCAGGGAAAGGGGATACACCGGGGAGCTGTTTTTT.

This clone is medium-sized within its sample. The V gene is TRBV7-9, the J gene TRBJ1-2; D ambiguous. Trimming pared 1 base from V and 2 bases from J, leaving 8 bases between. This CDR3 is 14 amino acids long. In germline, CDR1 is SEHNR, CDR2 FQNEAQ (reference sequence). The CDR3 reads CASSLGGLNYGYTF. The CDR3 DNA reads as TGTGCCAGCAGCTTAGGCGGCCTGAACTATGGCTACACCTTC.

The chain carries TRBV7-3 and TRBJ1-1; D gene uncertain. Germline CDR1 SGHTA, CDR2 FQGTGA. V lost 5 bases and J lost 1, with 8 bases in between. The CDR3 is made up of 13 amino acids. CDR3 loop: CASSLRQNTEAFF. DNA of the CDR3: TGTGCCAGCAGCCTACGACAGAACACTGAAGCTTTCTTT.

The gene calls are TRBV27 and TRBJ1-4; 7 bases map to TRBD1. Germline CDR1 reads MNHEY; CDR2 reads SMNVEV (reference sequence). The V gene end was trimmed by 6 bases and the J gene end by 4 bases; junction bases not matched to a gene: 5. The CDR3 loop spans 14 amino acids. CDR3 nucleotide sequence: TGTGCCAGCAGCCGACAGGGTGGTAATGAAAAACTGTTTTTT. Encoded protein: CASSRQGGNEKLFF.

This clone has a count of ten or more. This chain uses TRBV5-6 with TRBJ2-6; 7 bases map to TRBD1. The CDR3 totals 18 residues. The V segment lost 4 bases and the J segment 0 bases; nucleotides outside the gene matches: 10. Germline lookup yields CDR1 SGHDT and CDR2 YYEEEE. The DNA of the CDR3 is TGTGCCAGCAGCAGTTTGGGACAGTCTACCTCTGGGGCCAACGTCCTGACTTTC. This translates into CASSSLGQSTSGANVLTF. Complete variable domain (other parts from reference TRBV5-6 and TRBJ2-6): DAGVTQSPTHLIKTRGQQVTLRCSPKSGHDTVSWYQQALGQGPQFIFQYYEEEERQRGNFPDRFSGHQFPNYSSELNVNALLLGDSALYLCASSSLGQSTSGANVLTFGAGSRLTVL.

V usage is TRBV9 and J usage is TRBJ2-1, with 7 bases aligning to TRBD1. The CDR3 is 15 amino acids. Germline lookup yields CDR1 SGDLS and CDR2 YYNGEE. V lost 0 bases and J lost 6; bases outside the gene matches: 6. As DNA, the CDR3 is TGTGCCAGCAGCGTAGCGACCCAGGGGGTCAATGAGCAGTTCTTC. It codes for CASSVATQGVNEQFF.

The rearrangement uses TRBV4-3 and TRBJ2-1, with 8 bases fitting TRBD1. Germline CDR1 LGHNA, CDR2 YSLEER. CDR3 size: 16 residues. The trim removed 0 bases at V and 5 bases at J, leaving 6 bases unmatched. The CDR3 DNA reads TGCGCCAGCAGCCAAGATGGGCAGGGGGCCCACAATGAGCAGTTCTTC. Its translation: CASSQDGQGAHNEQFF.

The chain is built from TRBV10-3 and TRBJ1-2, with D perhaps matching TRBD1 (5 bases). V was pared by 9 bases and J by 8 bases, with 16 bases between. The germline V gene encodes CDR1 ENHRY and CDR2 SYGVKD. The CDR3 is 12 residues long. The CDR3 nucleotides read TGTGCCATTGATTCGGGGGAGGGGGGCTACACCTTC. It specifies CAIDSGEGGYTF.

This rearrangement joins TRBV19 to TRBJ1-2; tentatively, D is TRBD1 (6 bases). V was cut by 5 bases and J by 7 bases, with 23 bases left in between. Germline lookup yields CDR1 LNHDA and CDR2 SQIVND (reference sequence). The CDR3 is 16 amino acids. The CDR3 DNA follows: TGTGCCAGTAGTCCCCCGACCCCCAGGGGTATGGGTGGCTACACCTTC. Translating it yields CASSPPTPRGMGGYTF. Using reference TRBV19 and TRBJ1-2 for the parts outside the CDR3, the full variable domain is DGGITQSPKYLFRKEGQNVTLSCEQNLNHDAMYWYRQDPGQGLRLIYYSQIVNDFQKGDIAEGYSVSREKKESFPLTVTSAQKNPTAFYLCASSPPTPRGMGGYTFGSGTRLTVV.